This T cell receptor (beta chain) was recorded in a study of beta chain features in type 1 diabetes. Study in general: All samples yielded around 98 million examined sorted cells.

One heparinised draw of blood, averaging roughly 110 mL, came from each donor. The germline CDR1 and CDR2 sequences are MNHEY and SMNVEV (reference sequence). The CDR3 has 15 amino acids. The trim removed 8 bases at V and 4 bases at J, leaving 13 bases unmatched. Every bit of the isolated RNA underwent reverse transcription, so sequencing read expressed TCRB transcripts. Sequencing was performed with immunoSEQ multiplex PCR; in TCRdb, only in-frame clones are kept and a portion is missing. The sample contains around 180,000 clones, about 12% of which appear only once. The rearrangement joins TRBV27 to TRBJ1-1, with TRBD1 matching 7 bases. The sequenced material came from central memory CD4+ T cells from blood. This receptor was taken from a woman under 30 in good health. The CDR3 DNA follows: TGTGCCAGCCAACCACAGGGGTCGAGGATCACTGAAGCTTTCTTT. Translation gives CASQPQGSRITEAFF.